The 16 T cell receptor beta chains in this list originate from one sample, sequenced in a study of blood T cell repertoires in COVID-19. Repertoires were generated with immunoSEQ multiplex PCR, while TCRdb's copy carries only in-frame clones and drops some. The data contain around 250,000 clones, roughly nine tenths of them singletons. Sequences were obtained from peripheral blood. Receptors were obtained from a woman aged 60 to 75 who had recovered from COVID-19.

This chain links TRBV2 with TRBJ1-4, with D tentatively TRBD1 (5 bases). Germline CDR1 SNHLY, CDR2 FYNNEI. The CDR3 has 15 amino acids. The V and J ends lost 6 bases and 6 bases respectively, with 17 bases between them. The CDR3 spells CASSAPGLVDEKLFF. As DNA, the CDR3 is TGTGCCAGCAGCGCCCCAGGGTTAGTTGATGAAAAACTGTTTTTT.

This clone was detected only a few times. The chain links TRBV5-4 to TRBJ2-1; TRBD2 matches 12 bases. J was trimmed by 7 bases and V by 0 bases; bases with no gene match: 8. CDR3 length: 17 residues. Germline CDR1 is SGHNT and CDR2 is YYREEE (reference sequence). Here the CDR3 reads CASSLGPSGGARNEQFF. The CDR3 nucleotides read TGTGCCAGCAGCTTGGGGCCTAGCGGGGGGGCTCGGAATGAGCAGTTCTTC.

The table lists this clone with a count of one. The rearrangement links TRBV5-1 to TRBJ2-2, with 9 bases that match TRBD1. Germline assignment: CDR1 SGHRS and CDR2 YFSETQ. This CDR3 has 15 amino acids. J was trimmed by 5 bases and V by 4 bases; bases with no gene match: 6. The CDR3 loop reads CASSPRTGETGELFF. The CDR3, as DNA: TGCGCCAGCAGCCCCCGGACAGGGGAAACCGGGGAGCTGTTTTTT.

The rearrangement links TRBV7-9 to TRBJ2-7, with a possible D match to TRBD1 (5 bases). Germline assignment: CDR1 SEHNR and CDR2 FQNEAQ (reference sequence). V lost 7 bases and J 4 bases, leaving 17 bases between the germline ends. This CDR3 has 14 amino acids. CDR3 sequence reads: CASTQDHSPYEQYF. The CDR3, as DNA: TGTGCCAGCACACAGGACCATAGCCCTTACGAGCAGTACTTC. The whole variable domain, remainder taken from reference TRBV7-9 and TRBJ2-7, is DTGVSQNPRHKITKRGQNVTFRCDPISEHNRLYWYRQTLGQGPEFLTYFQNEAQLEKSRLLSDRFSAERPKGSFSTLEIQRTEQGDSAMYLCASTQDHSPYEQYFGPGTRLTVT.

This clone was seen ten or more times. The gene calls are TRBV7-9 and TRBJ1-6, with 7 bases aligning to TRBD1. CDR1 and CDR2 (germline): SEHNR, FQNEAQ (reference sequence). CDR3 length equals 13 residues. With 5 bases clipped from V and 11 bases from J, the junction kept 6 bases outside the gene matches. This chain's CDR3 is CASSNRDRPPLHF. CDR3 DNA sequence: TGTGCCAGCAGCAACCGGGACAGACCACCCCTCCACTTT.

The chain carries TRBV7-3 and TRBJ2-5, with a weak D call TRBD2 (6 bases). Looked up from germline, CDR1 is SGHTA and CDR2 is FQGTGA. V gave up 2 bases and J gave up 2 bases, with 9 bases separating them. The CDR3 is 14 residues long. The CDR3 spells CASSLFGGQETQYF. CDR3 nucleotides: TGTGCCAGCAGCTTATTCGGGGGACAAGAGACCCAGTACTTC.

The chain has TRBV19 and TRBJ2-6, with D uncertain. In germline, CDR1 is LNHDA, CDR2 SQIVND (reference sequence). The V and J ends lost 5 bases and 0 bases respectively, with 11 bases between them. The CDR3 consists of 16 residues. The CDR3 DNA is TGTGCCAGTAGTCCATTAATCAGCTCTGGGGCCAACGTCCTGACTTTC. Translation gives CASSPLISSGANVLTF.

At least ten counts were recorded for this clone. V is TRBV2 and J is TRBJ1-2; D ambiguous. The CDR3 runs 15 residues. V dropped 3 bases and J dropped 0 bases, with 11 bases sitting between them. Germline loops: CDR1 SNHLY, CDR2 FYNNEI. The CDR3 is CASSDGPFTNYGYTF. The CDR3 region has the DNA TGTGCCAGCAGTGATGGGCCGTTTACTAACTATGGCTACACCTTC.

The gene calls are TRBV27 and TRBJ2-7; 8 bases map to TRBD1. This CDR3 comprises 17 residues. Germline V CDR1 and CDR2: MNHEY, SMNVEV (reference sequence). After removal of 2 bases from V and 2 bases from J, the junction contained 11 bases not matched to a gene. CDR3: CASSLGWGTGQTYEQYF. The CDR3 nucleotides read TGTGCCAGCAGTTTAGGGTGGGGGACAGGCCAAACCTACGAGCAGTACTTC.

This clone showed up just once. The chain couples TRBV6-5 to TRBJ1-3; D call uncertain. Germline V CDR1 and CDR2: MNHEY, SVGAGI. The CDR3 totals 13 residues. Trimming took off 5 bases at V and 2 bases at J, with 7 bases between the two ends. The DNA for the CDR3 is TGTGCCAGCAGTCTTACGGCTGGAAACACCATATATTTT. Translated, it gives CASSLTAGNTIYF.

The J gene is TRBJ1-1, the V gene TRBV10-3; TRBD1 aligns across 8 bases. The junction had 13 bases not matched to a gene; V was cut back by 4 bases and J by 6 bases. This CDR3 is built from 16 residues. Germline CDR1 reads ENHRY; CDR2 reads SYGVKD. This CDR3 reads CAISGGGGQGFAEAFF. The CDR3 nucleotides read TGTGCCATCAGTGGCGGCGGAGGACAGGGTTTCGCTGAAGCTTTCTTT.

V is TRBV6-5 and J is TRBJ1-2; D is possibly TRBD1 (6 bases). V was pared by 4 bases and J by 3 bases, with 18 bases between. The CDR3 length is 16 residues. The germline V gene has CDR1 MNHEY and CDR2 SVGAGI. DNA for the CDR3: TGTGCCAGCAGTTTCCACCGACAGGCACTTGACTATGGCTACACCTTC. Residues: CASSFHRQALDYGYTF.

The chain uses TRBV6-4 and TRBJ1-6; 8 bases agree with TRBD1. V trimming: 1 base; J trimming: 10 bases; junction bases outside the gene matches: 6. There are 15 residues in the CDR3. From germline, CDR1 is MRHNA and CDR2 SNTAGT. CDR3 sequence reads: CASSDFGQGFSPLHF. CDR3 nucleotides: TGTGCCAGCAGTGACTTTGGACAGGGCTTCTCACCCCTCCACTTT.

V usage is TRBV5-1 and J usage is TRBJ2-1, with D tentatively TRBD1 (6 bases). V was trimmed by 8 bases and J by 0 bases, leaving 12 bases between them. Germline V gene sequence: CDR1 SGHRS, CDR2 YFSETQ. The CDR3 consists of 14 residues. CDR3 coding DNA: TGCGCCAGTGAAAGGGGGAGCTCCTACAATGAGCAGTTCTTC. It translates to CASERGSSYNEQFF.

The chain links TRBV7-3 to TRBJ2-2; D is undetermined. The CDR3 sequence is 13 residues long. The germline V gene encodes CDR1 SGHTA and CDR2 FQGTGA. The V end was cut by 5 bases, the J end by 4 bases, with 8 bases between. Here the CDR3 DNA reads TGTGCCAGCAGCCCACTCGTCACCGGGGAGCTGTTTTTT. Translation gives CASSPLVTGELFF.

The V and J genes are TRBV2 and TRBJ1-3; 8 bases are shared with TRBD1. Germline CDR1 and CDR2: SNHLY and FYNNEI. V lost 6 bases, J lost 2 bases, and 3 bases stayed unmatched. This CDR3 comprises 14 residues. The CDR3 sequence: CASSQQGAGNTIYF. CDR3 sequence (DNA): TGTGCCAGCAGCCAACAGGGGGCTGGAAACACCATATATTTT.